This TCR beta chain is from a study of cytomegalovirus exposure and HLA in healthy donors. This CDR3 comprises 13 residues. Germline values: CDR1 SEHNR, CDR2 FQNEAQ (reference sequence). It was with 60 Vbeta and 13 Jbeta primers that the PCR ran. Generated by immunoSEQ multiplex PCR, the TCRdb table keeps only in-frame clones and is missing some. This repertoire shows some 160,000 clones, 65% to 80% found once; its top ten account for 6.5% to 8.5%. As to this clone: One junction end does not reproduce the germline sequence, and a read error may be involved.

This chain connects TRBV7-9 to TRBJ1-2; D is possibly TRBD1 (6 bases). The sequence was obtained from a woman between 35 and 50 years old in good health and CMV-seropositive. The sample consisted of PBMCs. The CDR3 protein is CSSSLGGAKGYTF. The CDR3 coding sequence is TGTTCCAGCAGCTTGGGGGGGGCGAAGGGCTACACCTTC.